The 15 T cell receptor beta chains presented below share a single source sample, sequenced in a study of T cell changes during pregnancy in multiple sclerosis. The method was immunoSEQ multiplex PCR; TCRdb's version includes in-frame clones alone and lacks a portion of them. The sample includes some 51,000 clones, around 94% of them seen just once. Sequences were derived from CD4+ T cells from peripheral blood mononuclear cells, sampled in the second trimester of pregnancy. The receptors here all came from a female donor with multiple sclerosis, enrolled in a pregnancy study.

The rearrangement links TRBV29-1 to TRBJ2-1, with 9 nucleotides matching TRBD2. CDR1 SQVTM and CDR2 ANQGSEA come from the germline V gene. The V and J ends lost 6 bases and 0 bases, in that order; junction bases with no gene match: 6. The CDR3 sequence is 15 residues long. The CDR3 region has the DNA TGCAGCGTGGACAAAGCGGGGGGCTCCTACAATGAGCAGTTCTTC. The encoded protein is CSVDKAGGSYNEQFF.

J is TRBJ1-5 and V is TRBV7-2; 10 nucleotides match TRBD1. V lost 2 bases and J lost 6; bases outside the gene matches: 4. This CDR3 spans 15 amino acids. Germline-derived CDR1 and CDR2 are SGHTA and FQGNSA. The CDR3 DNA is TGTGCCAGCAGCTTACCGGGACAGGGGTCTCAGCCCCAGCATTTT. Translation gives CASSLPGQGSQPQHF.

The chain combines TRBV10-1 with TRBJ2-5; TRBD2 is a possible D gene (5 bases). TRBJ2-7 explains the end of the DNA better; the J call may be wrong. CDR1 and CDR2 (germline): WNHNN, SYGVQD (reference sequence). This CDR3 spans 18 amino acids. Here the CDR3 DNA reads TGCGCCAGCAGCTCTGTGGACTGCAAGATCCGATGTCCCTACGAGCAGTACTTC. It specifies CASSSVDCKIRCPYEQYF.

The V gene is TRBV5-4, the J gene TRBJ1-1; D ambiguous. There are 11 residues in the CDR3. The V end was cut by 4 bases, the J end by 3 bases, with 4 bases between. Germline loops: CDR1 SGHNT, CDR2 YYREEE (reference sequence). The CDR3 nucleotides are TGTGCCAGCAGCCTCGACACTGAAGCTTTCTTT. This translates into CASSLDTEAFF. The entire variable domain, with the rest obtained from reference TRBV5-4 and TRBJ1-1, is as follows: ETGVTQSPTHLIKTRGQQVTLRCSSQSGHNTVSWYQQALGQGPQFIFQYYREEENGRGNFPPRFSGLQFPNYSSELNVNALELDDSALYLCASSLDTEAFFGQGTRLTVV.

The chain recombines TRBV5-5 with TRBJ1-1, with D maybe TRBD1 (6 bases). V was trimmed by 4 bases and J by 6 bases, leaving 19 bases between them. Germline lookup yields CDR1 SGHKS and CDR2 YYEKEE (reference sequence). The CDR3 has 15 amino acids. The CDR3 DNA reads TGTGCCAGCAGCCCCTTAGGGACAATAGTCCCTGAAGCTTTCTTT. It codes for CASSPLGTIVPEAFF.

The chain carries TRBV4-2 and TRBJ2-2, with 12 bases identical to TRBD2. The CDR3 consists of 20 residues. CDR1 and CDR2 from the germline V gene are LGHNA and YNFKEQ. V was pared by 4 bases and J by 6 bases, with 18 bases of the junction left unmatched. The CDR3 sequence: CASSPRTSGVLGGVAGELFF. As DNA, the CDR3 is TGTGCCAGCAGCCCTCGGACTAGCGGGGTTTTAGGGGGAGTCGCCGGGGAGCTGTTTTTT.

The chain joins TRBV6-1 to TRBJ2-7; 12 bases are shared with TRBD2. The V segment lost 4 bases and the J segment 0 bases; nucleotides outside the gene matches: 7. From germline, CDR1 is MNHNS and CDR2 SASEGT. The CDR3 contains 17 residues. This chain's CDR3 is CASSVTSGGSSSYEQYF. The CDR3 DNA reads as TGTGCCAGCAGTGTAACTAGCGGGGGGTCGAGCTCCTACGAGCAGTACTTC.

This rearrangement joins TRBV11-2 to TRBJ1-2; TRBD1 might be the D (5 bases). Germline CDR1 is SGHAT and CDR2 is FQNNGV. The CDR3 sequence is 15 residues long. Trimming removed 1 base from V and 8 bases from J, with 17 bases in between. The CDR3 reads CASSLASAGLGGYTF. The DNA for the CDR3 is TGTGCCAGCAGCTTAGCGTCCGCGGGGCTGGGAGGCTACACCTTC.

The V call is TRBV12-2, the J call TRBJ2-7; the table assigns TRBD2, which was not confirmed against the DNA. TRBV12-2 is a listed pseudogene. This CDR3 spans 16 amino acids. The CDR3 reads CASRLPLLAGEHEQYF. The CDR3 DNA reads as TGTGCAAGTCGCTTGCCTTTGCTAGCGGGGGAACACGAGCAGTACTTC.

The sample holds a few counts of this clone. The chain joins TRBV2 to TRBJ1-6, with D possibly being TRBD1 (5 bases). From germline, CDR1 is SNHLY and CDR2 FYNNEI. V lost 1 base and J 10 bases, leaving 14 bases between the germline ends. The CDR3 loop spans 15 amino acids. CDR3 nucleotide sequence: TGTGCCAGCAGTGAAGGGGGATTTGGGGGGTCACCCCTCCACTTT. Its protein product is CASSEGGFGGSPLHF.

This clone has a single count. This chain links TRBV5-1 with TRBJ2-1; 14 bases align to TRBD2. V lost 4 bases, J lost 9 bases, and 9 bases stayed unmatched. CDR1 is SGHRS and CDR2 is YFSETQ in the germline V gene. This CDR3 has 16 residues. This CDR3 reads CASSDGLAGGQCEQFF. As DNA, the CDR3 is TGCGCCAGCAGCGACGGACTAGCGGGGGGACAATGTGAGCAGTTCTTC.

This chain joins TRBV5-4 and TRBJ1-2, with 8 bases identical to TRBD1. This CDR3 contains 14 residues. In germline, CDR1 is SGHNT, CDR2 YYREEE (reference sequence). Trimming cost V 1 base and J 7 bases; bases outside gene matches: 6. CDR3 nucleotide sequence: TGTGCCAGCAGCTTGCAGGGGGCGCTCAGTGGCTACACCTTC. It yields the protein CASSLQGALSGYTF. Full variable domain (rest looked up from reference TRBV5-4 and TRBJ1-2): ETGVTQSPTHLIKTRGQQVTLRCSSQSGHNTVSWYQQALGQGPQFIFQYYREEENGRGNFPPRFSGLQFPNYSSELNVNALELDDSALYLCASSLQGALSGYTFGSGTRLTVV.

This chain links TRBV7-6 with TRBJ2-1, with D perhaps matching TRBD2 (5 bases). V shed 4 bases and J shed 3 bases, with 10 bases lying between them. This CDR3 is built from 14 residues. CDR1 is SGHVS and CDR2 is FNYEAQ in the germline V gene. This chain's CDR3 is CASSSRLLYNEQFF. CDR3 DNA sequence: TGTGCCAGCAGCTCGAGACTACTCTACAATGAGCAGTTCTTC.

This sequence joins TRBV4-3 and TRBJ1-1; the D gene is possibly TRBD1 (6 bases). The CDR3 contains 13 residues. Germline V CDR1 and CDR2: LGHNA, YSLEER. Trimming shortened V by 1 base and J by 10 bases, and 13 bases separated the two germline ends. The DNA of the CDR3 is TGCGCCAGCAGCCAAGCGATGGGGGCCCTAGCTTTCTTT. As protein: CASSQAMGALAFF.

The chain uses TRBV28 and TRBJ2-7; 8 nucleotides match TRBD1. Germline CDR1 MDHEN, CDR2 SYDVKM. The CDR3 sequence is 15 residues long. Unmatched junction bases numbered 2, after V lost 0 bases and J lost 1 base. The CDR3 spells CASSLWGTGSYEQYF. As DNA, the CDR3 is TGTGCCAGCAGTTTATGGGGGACAGGTTCCTACGAGCAGTACTTC.